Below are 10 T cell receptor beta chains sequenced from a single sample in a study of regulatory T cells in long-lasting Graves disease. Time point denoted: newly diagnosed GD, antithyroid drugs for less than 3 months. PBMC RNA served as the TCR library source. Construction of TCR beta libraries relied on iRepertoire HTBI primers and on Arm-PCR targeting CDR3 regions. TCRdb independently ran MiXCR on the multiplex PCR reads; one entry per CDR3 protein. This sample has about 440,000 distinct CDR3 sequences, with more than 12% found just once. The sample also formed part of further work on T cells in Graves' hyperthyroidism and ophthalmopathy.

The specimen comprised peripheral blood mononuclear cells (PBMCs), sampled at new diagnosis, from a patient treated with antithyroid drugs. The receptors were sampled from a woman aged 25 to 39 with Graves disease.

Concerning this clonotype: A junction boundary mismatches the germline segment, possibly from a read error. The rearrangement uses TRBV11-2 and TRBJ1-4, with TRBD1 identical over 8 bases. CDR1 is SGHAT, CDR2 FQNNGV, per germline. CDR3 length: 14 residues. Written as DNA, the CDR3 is TGCGTCAGCAGCTCTGACAGGGGTCGCGCAAAACTGTTTTTT. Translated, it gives CVSSSDRGRAKLFF. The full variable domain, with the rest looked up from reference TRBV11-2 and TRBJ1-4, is EAGVAQSPRYKIIEKRQSVAFWCNPISGHATLYWYQQILGQGPKLLIQFQNNGVVDDSQLPKDRFSAERLKGVDSTLKIQPAKLEDSAVYLCVSSSDRGRAKLFFGSGTQLSVL.

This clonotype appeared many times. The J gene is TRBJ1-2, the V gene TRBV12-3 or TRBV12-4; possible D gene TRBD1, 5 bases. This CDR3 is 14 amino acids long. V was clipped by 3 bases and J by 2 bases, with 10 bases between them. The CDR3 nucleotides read TGTGCCAGCAGTTTGAGTAGGGGAAACTATGGCTACACCTTC. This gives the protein CASSLSRGNYGYTF.

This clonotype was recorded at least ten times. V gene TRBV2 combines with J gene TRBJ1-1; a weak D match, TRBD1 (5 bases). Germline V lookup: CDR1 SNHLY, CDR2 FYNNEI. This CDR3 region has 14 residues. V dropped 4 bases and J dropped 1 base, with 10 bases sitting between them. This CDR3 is CASSVYQGNTEAFF. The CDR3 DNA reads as TGTGCCAGCAGTGTGTATCAGGGGAACACTGAAGCTTTCTTT. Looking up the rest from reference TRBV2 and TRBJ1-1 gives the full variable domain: EPEVTQTPSHQVTQMGQEVILRCVPISNHLYFYWYRQILGQKVEFLVSFYNNEISEKSEIFDDQFSVERPDGSNFTLKIRSTKLEDSAMYFCASSVYQGNTEAFFGQGTRLTVV.

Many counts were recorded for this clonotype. The CDR3 bases are TGTGCCAGCTCAGGAGACAGGAACACTGAAGCTTTCTTT. Translation gives CASSGDRNTEAFF. The gene calls are TRBV18 and TRBJ1-1; D may be TRBD1 (5 bases). This CDR3 has 13 residues. The germline CDR1 and CDR2 sequences are KGHSH and LQKENI. The V end lost 5 bases, the J end lost 1 base, and 8 bases lay between the germline ends. Filled out from reference TRBV18 and TRBJ1-1, the complete variable domain reads NAGVMQNPRHLVRRRGQEARLRCSPMKGHSHVYWYRQLPEEGLKFMVYLQKENIIDESGMPKERFSAEFPKEGPSILRIQQVVRGDSAAYFCASSGDRNTEAFFGQGTRLTVV.

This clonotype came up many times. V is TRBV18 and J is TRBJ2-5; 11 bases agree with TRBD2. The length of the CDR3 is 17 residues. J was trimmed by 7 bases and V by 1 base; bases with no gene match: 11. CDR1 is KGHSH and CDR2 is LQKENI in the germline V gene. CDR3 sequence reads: CASSPRTSGSFLVTQYF. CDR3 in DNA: TGTGCCAGCTCACCACGAACTAGCGGGAGTTTTCTTGTGACCCAGTACTTC.

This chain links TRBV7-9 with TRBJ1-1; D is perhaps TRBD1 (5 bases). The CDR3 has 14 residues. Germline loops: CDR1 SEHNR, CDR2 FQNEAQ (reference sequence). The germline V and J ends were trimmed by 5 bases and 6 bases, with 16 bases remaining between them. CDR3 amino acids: CASSAPGTPAEAFF. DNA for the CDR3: TGTGCCAGCAGCGCCCCCGGGACTCCGGCTGAAGCTTTCTTT.

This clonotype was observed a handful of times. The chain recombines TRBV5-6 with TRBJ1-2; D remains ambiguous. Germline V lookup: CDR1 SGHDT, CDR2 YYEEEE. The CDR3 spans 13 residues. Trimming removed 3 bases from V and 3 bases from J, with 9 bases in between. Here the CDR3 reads CASSSGPHYGYTF. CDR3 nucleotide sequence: TGTGCCAGCAGCTCCGGGCCCCACTATGGCTACACCTTC.

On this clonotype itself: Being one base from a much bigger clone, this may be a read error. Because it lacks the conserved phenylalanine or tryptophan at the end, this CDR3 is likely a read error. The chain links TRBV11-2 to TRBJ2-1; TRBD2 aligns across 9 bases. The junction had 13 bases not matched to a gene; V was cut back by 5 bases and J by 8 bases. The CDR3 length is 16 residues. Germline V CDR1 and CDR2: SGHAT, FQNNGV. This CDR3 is CASSLLGSSGIYEQFY. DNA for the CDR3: TGTGCCAGCAGCCTCCTGGGTTCTAGCGGGATTTATGAGCAGTTCTAC.

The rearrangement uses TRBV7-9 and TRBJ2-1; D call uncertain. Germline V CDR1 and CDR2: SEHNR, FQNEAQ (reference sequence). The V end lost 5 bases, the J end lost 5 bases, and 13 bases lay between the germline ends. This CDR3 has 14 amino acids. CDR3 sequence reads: CASSGGSIHNEQFF. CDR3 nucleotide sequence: TGTGCCAGCAGCGGCGGATCTATCCACAATGAGCAGTTCTTC.

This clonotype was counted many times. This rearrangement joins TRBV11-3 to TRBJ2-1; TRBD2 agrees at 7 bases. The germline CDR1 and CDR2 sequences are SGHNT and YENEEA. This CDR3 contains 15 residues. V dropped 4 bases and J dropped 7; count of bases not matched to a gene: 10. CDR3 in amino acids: CASSSQWGGLNEQFF. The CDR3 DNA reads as TGTGCCAGCAGCTCCCAATGGGGGGGGTTGAATGAGCAGTTCTTC.